Below are 32 T cell receptor beta chains sequenced from a single sample in a study of cytomegalovirus exposure and HLA in healthy donors. The PCR ran on 60 Vbeta and 13 Jbeta primers. This table comes from immunoSEQ multiplex PCR, and its TCRdb copy is limited to in-frame clones, with some not included. In all, the sample yields about 82,000 clones. Sequencing used PBMCs. The receptor set was obtained from a woman aged 25 to 39 in good health and CMV-seronegative.

This chain joins TRBV5-1 and TRBJ1-4, with 7 nucleotides matching TRBD1. Germline CDR1 is SGHRS and CDR2 is YFSETQ. V lost 0 bases and J lost 4; bases outside the gene matches: 3. The CDR3 is 15 amino acids. The chain's CDR3 is CASSLDAGGNEKLFF. The DNA of the CDR3 is TGCGCCAGCAGCTTGGATGCAGGGGGTAATGAAAAACTGTTTTTT. The entire variable domain, with the rest obtained from reference TRBV5-1 and TRBJ1-4, is as follows: KAGVTQTPRYLIKTRGQQVTLSCSPISGHRSVSWYQQTPGQGLQFLFEYFSETQRNKGNFPGRFSGRQFSNSRSEMNVSTLELGDSALYLCASSLDAGGNEKLFFGSGTQLSVL.

The CDR3 sequence is CASSPPLKPGELFF. The CDR3 DNA sequence: TGTGCCAGCTCACCACCGCTAAAGCCCGGGGAGCTGTTTTTT. The rearrangement links TRBV18 to TRBJ2-2, with D unresolved. This CDR3 contains 14 residues. V shed 0 bases and J shed 6 bases, with 8 bases lying between them. CDR1 is KGHSH and CDR2 is LQKENI in the germline V gene.

The CDR3 region is CASSLDTGGAHTEAFF. The CDR3 DNA reads as TGCGCCAGCAGCCTTGATACAGGGGGCGCGCACACTGAAGCTTTCTTT. The chain has TRBV5-1 and TRBJ1-1; TRBD1 matches 9 bases. V was pared by 4 bases and J by 3 bases, with 10 bases of the junction left unmatched. CDR1 is SGHRS, CDR2 YFSETQ, per germline. The CDR3 sequence is 16 residues long.

This chain joins TRBV18 and TRBJ1-1, with 8 positions matching TRBD1. This CDR3 contains 16 residues. Germline V gene lookup returns CDR1 KGHSH and CDR2 LQKENI. V shed 6 bases and J 0 bases; nucleotides not matched to a gene: 9. The CDR3 is CASSPRTGIMNTEAFF. Written as DNA, the CDR3 is TGTGCCAGCTCTCCCCGGACAGGGATCATGAACACTGAAGCTTTCTTT. The whole variable domain, filled in from reference TRBV18 and TRBJ1-1, reads NAGVMQNPRHLVRRRGQEARLRCSPMKGHSHVYWYRQLPEEGLKFMVYLQKENIIDESGMPKERFSAEFPKEGPSILRIQQVVRGDSAAYFCASSPRTGIMNTEAFFGQGTRLTVV.

The chain has TRBV2 and TRBJ1-1; no reliable D call. Germline assignment: CDR1 SNHLY and CDR2 FYNNEI. Trimming left V 6 bases short and J 2 bases short, with 10 bases between. The CDR3 loop spans 13 amino acids. CDR3 sequence: CASRKERNTEAFF. The CDR3 DNA follows: TGTGCCAGCAGGAAGGAGAGAAACACTGAAGCTTTCTTT.

The chain couples TRBV2 to TRBJ2-1; tentative D call: TRBD1 (6 bases). This CDR3 region has 14 residues. Between the trimmed V and J ends, which lost 2 bases and 3 bases, there was a span of 8 bases. CDR1 is SNHLY and CDR2 is FYNNEI in the germline V gene. CDR3 coding DNA: TGTGCCAGCAGTGAAACAGGGTTCTACAATGAGCAGTTCTTC. It encodes CASSETGFYNEQFF.

The chain combines TRBV11-2 with TRBJ1-1; D ambiguous. This CDR3 has 14 residues. The V gene lost 1 base and the J gene lost 1 base, with 7 bases spanning the gap. CDR1 and CDR2 (germline): SGHAT, FQNNGV. The CDR3 region is CASSLVRTNTEAFF. The DNA for the CDR3 is TGTGCCAGCAGCTTAGTGAGAACGAACACTGAAGCTTTCTTT.

V gene TRBV5-1 combines with J gene TRBJ2-1; 8 nucleotides agree with TRBD2. Germline CDR1 SGHRS, CDR2 YFSETQ. CDR3 size: 13 residues. V trimming: 2 bases; J trimming: 9 bases; junction bases outside the gene matches: 4. The CDR3 spells CASSFGSGAEQFF. The DNA for the CDR3 is TGCGCCAGCAGCTTTGGTAGCGGGGCTGAGCAGTTCTTC.

V usage is TRBV18 and J usage is TRBJ2-7, with a possible D match to TRBD1 (6 bases). The germline CDR1 and CDR2 sequences are KGHSH and LQKENI. The CDR3 is 15 amino acids. Trimming left V 5 bases short and J 4 bases short, with 18 bases between. The CDR3 loop is CASSSRDTIKYEQYF. The CDR3 nucleotides read TGTGCCAGCTCAAGCCGGGACACGATCAAATACGAGCAGTACTTC.

The chain couples TRBV11-3 to TRBJ2-2, with D perhaps TRBD1 (5 bases). Looked up from germline, CDR1 is SGHNT and CDR2 is YENEEA. Trimming took off 4 bases at V and 8 bases at J, with 11 bases between the two ends. The CDR3 is made up of 13 amino acids. In DNA form, the CDR3 reads TGTGCCAGCAGCTCTGTCCAGGGAGGGGAGCTGTTTTTT. Translated: CASSSVQGGELFF.

Turning to this clone: One end of the junction varies from germline; a read error may be responsible. The V call is TRBV7-9, the J call TRBJ2-1; 10 nucleotides line up with TRBD2. Germline lookup yields CDR1 SEHNR and CDR2 FQNEAQ (reference sequence). The length of the CDR3 is 14 residues. DNA for the CDR3: TGTGCCAGCAGCTTAGCATTGCCGGGACTAGCGTCGCTCTTC. This encodes CASSLALPGLASLF.

The CDR3 loop reads CAWSVAAFTDTQYF. Written as DNA, the CDR3 is TGTGCCTGGAGTGTAGCGGCTTTCACAGATACGCAGTATTTT. The rearrangement joins TRBV30 to TRBJ2-3; a possible D gene is TRBD2 (5 bases). Deletions cut 0 bases from V and 2 bases from J, with 9 bases between. The length of the CDR3 is 14 residues. CDR1 is GTSNPN, CDR2 SVGIG, per germline (reference sequence).

The chain couples TRBV30 to TRBJ1-2; tentative D call: TRBD1 (5 bases). Germline V gene lookup returns CDR1 GTSNPN and CDR2 SVGIG (reference sequence). V gave up 6 bases and J gave up 5 bases, with 22 bases separating them. The CDR3 runs to 15 residues. Here the CDR3 DNA reads TGTGCCTGCACCAGGACGGAGGGGATATGGTATGGCTACACCTTC. It specifies CACTRTEGIWYGYTF.

The gene calls are TRBV11-2 and TRBJ2-7; D is ambiguous. The V and J ends lost 2 bases and 2 bases respectively, with 7 bases between them. The CDR3 contains 13 residues. Germline-derived CDR1 and CDR2 are SGHAT and FQNNGV. The CDR3 nucleotides read TGTGCCAGCAGCTTAACTGCCCCCTACGAGCAGTACTTC. This translates into CASSLTAPYEQYF.

The chain uses TRBV2 and TRBJ1-2; D possibly corresponds to TRBD1 (5 bases). The V and J ends lost 6 bases and 4 bases respectively, with 12 bases between them. CDR3 size: 13 residues. From germline, CDR1 is SNHLY and CDR2 FYNNEI. In DNA, the CDR3 is TGTGCCAGCAGCTCCGGGACTTCCTATGGCTACACCTTC. Its translation is CASSSGTSYGYTF.

The gene calls are TRBV19 and TRBJ1-1, with no clear D. V dropped 8 bases and J dropped 10 bases, with 14 bases sitting between them. This CDR3 has 11 residues. CDR1 and CDR2 from the germline V gene are LNHDA and SQIVND (reference sequence). CDR3 residues: CASSGLGGAFF. The CDR3 DNA follows: TGTGCCAGTTCAGGACTTGGTGGAGCTTTCTTT.

The rearrangement uses TRBV30 and TRBJ1-2, with D perhaps TRBD1 (5 bases). Germline V lookup: CDR1 GTSNPN, CDR2 SVGIG (reference sequence). V lost 5 bases and J lost 0, with 16 bases in between. The CDR3 contains 15 residues. The CDR3 reads CAWAPGAGPNYGYTF. CDR3 DNA sequence: TGTGCCTGGGCGCCCGGGGCGGGACCTAACTATGGCTACACCTTC.

The genes are TRBV19 and TRBJ1-2; tentative D call: TRBD1 (5 bases). Looked up from germline, CDR1 is LNHDA and CDR2 is SQIVND (reference sequence). The CDR3 is made up of 14 amino acids. V lost 2 bases and J 4 bases, leaving 11 bases between the germline ends. The chain's CDR3 is CASSIPGNPYGYTF. The CDR3 region has the DNA TGTGCCAGTAGTATACCAGGGAACCCCTATGGCTACACCTTC.

The rearrangement links TRBV5-4 to TRBJ2-7, with 10 bases fitting TRBD2. This CDR3 has 15 amino acids. J lost 0 bases, V lost 3 bases, and 3 bases had no gene match. CDR1 SGHNT and CDR2 YYREEE come from the germline V gene (reference sequence). The CDR3 DNA follows: TGTGCCAGCAGCTCTAGCGGGAGTGGCTCCTACGAGCAGTACTTC. Encoded protein: CASSSSGSGSYEQYF.

The rearrangement joins TRBV18 to TRBJ2-2, with 8 nucleotides matching TRBD2. With 1 base clipped from V and 2 bases from J, the junction kept 6 bases outside the gene matches. Germline assignment: CDR1 KGHSH and CDR2 LQKENI. The CDR3 is made up of 17 amino acids. The CDR3 loop reads CASSPRGAGVNTGELFF. Written as DNA, the CDR3 is TGTGCCAGCTCACCACGGGGAGCGGGAGTTAACACCGGGGAGCTGTTTTTT.

This chain joins TRBV19 and TRBJ1-5, with TRBD1 as a possible D gene (6 bases). The CDR3 has 14 residues. CDR1 and CDR2 (germline): LNHDA, SQIVND (reference sequence). V dropped 7 bases and J dropped 0 bases, with 10 bases sitting between them. CDR3 nucleotides: TGTGCCAGTACCATGACAGGTAGCAATCAGCCCCAGCATTTT. Translating it yields CASTMTGSNQPQHF. Full variable domain (missing parts from reference TRBV19 and TRBJ1-5): DGGITQSPKYLFRKEGQNVTLSCEQNLNHDAMYWYRQDPGQGLRLIYYSQIVNDFQKGDIAEGYSVSREKKESFPLTVTSAQKNPTAFYLCASTMTGSNQPQHFGDGTRLSIL.

V gene TRBV9 combines with J gene TRBJ2-3; 9 nucleotides match TRBD2. Germline V gives CDR1 SGDLS, CDR2 YYNGEE. The trim removed 2 bases at V and 5 bases at J, leaving 9 bases unmatched. This CDR3 is 16 amino acids long. The CDR3 region has the DNA TGTGCCAGCAGCGTTGGTAGCGGGGGCTGGGGAGATACGCAGTATTTT. It yields the protein CASSVGSGGWGDTQYF.

V usage is TRBV11-1 and J usage is TRBJ1-1; no firm D call. Trimming took off 5 bases at V and 1 base at J, with 11 bases between the two ends. This CDR3 spans 14 amino acids. CDR1 and CDR2 (germline): SGHAT, FQDESV (reference sequence). In DNA, the CDR3 is TGTGCCAGCAGCAACCGACGGGGGAACACTGAAGCTTTCTTT. It translates to CASSNRRGNTEAFF.

The chain has TRBV9 and TRBJ2-5, with 8 bases that match TRBD2. Germline V CDR1 and CDR2: SGDLS, YYNGEE. CDR3 length: 14 residues. The J segment lost 5 bases and the V segment lost 3 bases, leaving 6 bases of the junction unmatched. The CDR3 sequence is CASSAGGGLETQYF. CDR3 DNA: TGTGCCAGCAGCGCCGGGGGGGGCTTGGAGACCCAGTACTTC.

The CDR3 protein is CASSSSPGGDYGYTF. Written as DNA, the CDR3 is TGTGCCAGCAGTTCGTCGCCGGGGGGGGACTATGGCTACACCTTC. V usage is TRBV28 and J usage is TRBJ1-2; tentative D call: TRBD1 (5 bases). V was shortened by 4 bases and J by 3 bases, with 15 bases between the two germline ends. CDR3 size: 15 residues. Germline V gives CDR1 MDHEN, CDR2 SYDVKM.

As for this clone: At one end the junction does not follow the germline gene, possibly because of a read error. J is TRBJ2-7 and V is TRBV6-5; 9 bases map to TRBD1. The germline gives CDR1 MNHEY, CDR2 SVGAGI. The CDR3 sequence is 13 residues long. As DNA, the CDR3 is TGTGACAGCAGTAGGGGACAGGGCTACGAGCAGTACTTC. It translates to CDSSRGQGYEQYF.

This chain uses TRBV30 with TRBJ2-5, with 7 bases aligning to TRBD2. Per germline, CDR1 GTSNPN and CDR2 SVGIG (reference sequence). Trimming cost V 3 bases and J 5 bases; bases outside gene matches: 6. This CDR3 has 13 amino acids. The CDR3 is CAWREGGAETQYF. The CDR3 DNA reads as TGTGCCTGGAGAGAGGGAGGGGCCGAGACCCAGTACTTC.

This chain uses TRBV5-1 with TRBJ1-4; 9 bases match TRBD1. The V and J ends lost 3 bases and 3 bases, in that order; junction bases with no gene match: 6. Germline V lookup: CDR1 SGHRS, CDR2 YFSETQ. CDR3 length: 16 residues. The CDR3, as DNA: TGCGCCAGCAGCTCTGGCGGGACAGGGTCTAATGAAAAACTGTTTTTT. It is translated as CASSSGGTGSNEKLFF. The full variable domain, its missing parts supplied by reference TRBV5-1 and TRBJ1-4, is KAGVTQTPRYLIKTRGQQVTLSCSPISGHRSVSWYQQTPGQGLQFLFEYFSETQRNKGNFPGRFSGRQFSNSRSEMNVSTLELGDSALYLCASSSGGTGSNEKLFFGSGTQLSVL.

The rearrangement links TRBV6-5 to TRBJ1-3; perhaps TRBD1 as D (6 bases). This CDR3 region has 14 residues. Between the trimmed V and J ends, which lost 5 bases and 4 bases, there was a span of 12 bases. Per the germline V gene, CDR1 is MNHEY and CDR2 is SVGAGI. The CDR3 region is CASSGGASGNTIYF. The CDR3 DNA reads as TGTGCCAGCAGTGGGGGGGCTTCGGGAAACACCATATATTTT.

The CDR3: CASSEGTGHNSPLHF. The CDR3, as DNA: TGTGCCAGCAGTGAAGGGACAGGGCATAATTCACCCCTCCACTTT. The V gene is TRBV2, the J gene TRBJ1-6; 8 bases map to TRBD1. The J segment lost 5 bases and the V segment lost 1 base, leaving 1 base of the junction unmatched. Per germline, CDR1 SNHLY and CDR2 FYNNEI. This CDR3 contains 15 residues.

The rearrangement uses TRBV4-1 and TRBJ2-7; D gene unclear. CDR1 is MGHRA, CDR2 YSYEKL, per germline. The V gene lost 1 base and the J gene lost 2 bases, with 15 bases spanning the gap. This CDR3 is built from 16 residues. CDR3 coding DNA: TGCGCCAGCAGCCAAGGTTACAGACCGACCGCCTACGAGCAGTACTTC. Translated: CASSQGYRPTAYEQYF.

V gene TRBV4-2 combines with J gene TRBJ2-2; 11 bases line up with TRBD1. The germline V gene has CDR1 LGHNA and CDR2 YNFKEQ. V dropped 0 bases and J dropped 6; count of bases not matched to a gene: 12. This CDR3 contains 19 residues. The DNA for the CDR3 is TGTGCCAGCAGCCAAGAAGTACACTCCGGGACAGGGGGTCCCGGGGAGCTGTTTTTT. Its translation is CASSQEVHSGTGGPGELFF.